The 17 T cell receptor beta chains below come from one sample, sequenced in a study of PD-L1 blockade in urothelial cancer (dated by TCRdb to about 2017). Receptor amplification or capture employed the immunoSEQ multiplex PCR assay. TCRdb provides this immuneACCESS table in a form limited to in-frame rearrangements. Some clones are lacking; in checked studies, under half of them reflect an unresolved V gene, and why the rest are absent is not known. The sample table records about 80,000 clones; around 87% of these occur just once. The ten top clones hold roughly 5.2% of the sample. Sequencing used PBMCs, obtained around atezolizumab (anti-PD-L1) treatment. These receptors all stem from a woman in her seventies with urothelial cancer.

In its sample, this clone was seen a few times. The chain carries TRBV7-2 and TRBJ1-5; D remains ambiguous. The V end was cut by 4 bases, the J end by 1 base, with 11 bases between. CDR1 is SGHTA, CDR2 FQGNSA, per germline. The CDR3 runs to 15 residues. CDR3 sequence (DNA): TGTGCCAGCAGCTCCTTGGGCCAGAGCAATCAGCCCCAGCATTTT. This sequence encodes CASSSLGQSNQPQHF. Together with reference TRBV7-2 and TRBJ1-5, the CDR3 gives the full variable domain: GAGVSQSPSNKVTEKGKDVELRCDPISGHTALYWYRQSLGQGLEFLIYFQGNSAPDKSGLPSDRFSAERTGGSVSTLTIQRTQQEDSAVYLCASSSLGQSNQPQHFGDGTRLSIL.

CDR3 sequence (DNA): TGTGCCAGCAGCTTATCGAGGGGGCCTTTCAATGAGCAGTTCTTC. Protein sequence: CASSLSRGPFNEQFF. The chain is built from TRBV7-8 and TRBJ2-1, with 7 bases that match TRBD1. The CDR3 loop spans 15 amino acids. Trimming cost V 2 bases and J 6 bases; bases outside gene matches: 7. Per germline, CDR1 SGHVS and CDR2 FQNEAQ.

This chain uses TRBV21-1 with TRBJ2-2; the table's TRBD1 call for D was not verified on the DNA. TRBV21-1 constitutes a pseudogene. This CDR3 comprises 17 residues. The CDR3 protein is CASIKGTRDRCTGELFF. The CDR3 DNA reads TGTGCCAGCATCAAAGGGACCCGAGACAGATGCACCGGGGAGCTGTTTTTT.

The chain has TRBV19 and TRBJ2-6; D possibly corresponds to TRBD1 (5 bases). Germline assignment: CDR1 LNHDA and CDR2 SQIVND (reference sequence). Trimming left V 4 bases short and J 0 bases short, with 7 bases between. CDR3 length: 15 residues. For the CDR3, the DNA is TGTGCCAGTAGTAGGACAATCTCTGGGGCCAACGTCCTGACTTTC. This codes for CASSRTISGANVLTF.

V and J are TRBV9 and TRBJ2-6; 7 bases are shared with TRBD2. Germline CDR1 reads SGDLS; CDR2 reads YYNGEE. V lost 3 bases to trimming and J lost 2 bases; unmatched junction nucleotides: 26. CDR3 length: 23 residues. CDR3 region: CASSARTGRDQGGSEPGANVLTF. The CDR3 DNA follows: TGTGCCAGCAGCGCCCGGACTGGGCGGGACCAGGGCGGGAGCGAACCTGGGGCCAACGTCCTGACTTTC.

This clone was recorded once. The chain joins TRBV5-4 to TRBJ1-3, with TRBD1 as a possible D gene (6 bases). The germline V gene has CDR1 SGHNT and CDR2 YYREEE (reference sequence). Trimming pared 5 bases from V and 3 bases from J, leaving 12 bases between. There are 14 residues in the CDR3. Written as DNA, the CDR3 is TGTGCCAGCAGTTCTAGGGGGATTGGAAACACCATATATTTT. It specifies CASSSRGIGNTIYF.

V gene TRBV4-2 combines with J gene TRBJ2-5; 9 nucleotides agree with TRBD1. Germline CDR1 LGHNA, CDR2 YNFKEQ. The CDR3 runs 15 residues. The ends lost 5 bases at V and 2 bases at J; junction bases unmatched: 6. The DNA of the CDR3 is TGTGCCAGCAGCACCGGGACAGGGAGTCAAGAGACCCAGTACTTC. It is translated as CASSTGTGSQETQYF.

V is TRBV10-1 and J is TRBJ2-7; D is perhaps TRBD2 (5 bases). The CDR3 totals 13 residues. The germline CDR1 and CDR2 sequences are WNHNN and SYGVQD (reference sequence). V was shortened by 2 bases and J by 3 bases, with 8 bases between the two germline ends. The DNA of the CDR3 is TGCGCCAGCAGTGAGACCGGGGTCTACGAGCAGTACTTC. This gives the protein CASSETGVYEQYF.

The chain links TRBV19 to TRBJ2-2; TRBD2 matches 8 bases. This CDR3 region has 15 residues. Germline CDR1 LNHDA, CDR2 SQIVND (reference sequence). The trim removed 7 bases at V and 3 bases at J, leaving 7 bases unmatched. CDR3 bases: TGTGCCAGTAAAGCACGGGAGGGATACACCGGGGAGCTGTTTTTT. Its protein product is CASKAREGYTGELFF.

This clone was detected a few times. The CDR3 DNA sequence: TGTGCCAGCAGCCAATCGGTACAGGGAGAGAATGGCTACACCTTC. It specifies CASSQSVQGENGYTF. The genes are TRBV16 and TRBJ1-2; TRBD1 is a possible D gene (6 bases). Trimming removed 0 bases from V and 6 bases from J, with 14 bases in between. Per germline, CDR1 KGHSY and CDR2 FQNENV. The CDR3 is 15 amino acids.

This sequence joins TRBV30 and TRBJ2-3, with TRBD2 matching over 9 bases. This CDR3 is built from 14 residues. V was pared by 1 base and J by 5 bases, with 4 bases of the junction left unmatched. CDR1 and CDR2 (germline): GTSNPN, SVGIG (reference sequence). DNA for the CDR3: TGTGCCTGGAGTGGCGGGGGGGAAAAAGATACGCAGTATTTT. It specifies CAWSGGGEKDTQYF.

The chain has TRBV30 and TRBJ2-1; D may be TRBD1 (6 bases). The CDR3 has 14 residues. CDR1 GTSNPN and CDR2 SVGIG come from the germline V gene (reference sequence). The germline V and J ends were trimmed by 5 bases and 9 bases, with 20 bases remaining between them. The CDR3 nucleotides are TGTGCCTGGGAGACCGGGACAACGAGGGGTGAGCAGTTCTTC. This gives the protein CAWETGTTRGEQFF.

This clone is a singleton in its sample. The rearrangement uses TRBV13 and TRBJ2-3; tentatively, D is TRBD2 (7 bases). Germline-derived CDR1 and CDR2 are PRHDT and FYEKMQ (reference sequence). The CDR3 has 14 residues. V lost 6 bases and J lost 6, with 16 bases in between. The CDR3 sequence is CASRPQGGGDTQYF. The DNA of the CDR3 is TGTGCCAGCAGACCTCAAGGGGGGGGCGATACGCAGTATTTT.

This chain joins TRBV10-3 and TRBJ2-7; 10 nucleotides line up with TRBD1. This CDR3 comprises 13 residues. V was pared by 9 bases and J by 2 bases, with 4 bases of the junction left unmatched. Per the germline V gene, CDR1 is ENHRY and CDR2 is SYGVKD. CDR3 nucleotide sequence: TGTGCCATTACCGGGACAGGGGCCTACGAGCAGTACTTC. Translating gives CAITGTGAYEQYF.

V usage is TRBV19 and J usage is TRBJ1-2, with TRBD1 matching over 8 bases. Trimming cost V 7 bases and J 3 bases; bases outside gene matches: 4. Looked up from germline, CDR1 is LNHDA and CDR2 is SQIVND (reference sequence). The CDR3 runs 13 residues. For the CDR3, the DNA is TGTGCCAGTACCAAGGACAGGGACTATGGCTACACCTTC. Protein product: CASTKDRDYGYTF.

CDR3 protein: CARSSPGQGAGLYEQYF. The CDR3 DNA reads as TGTGCCAGAAGCTCACCGGGACAGGGGGCGGGACTCTACGAGCAGTACTTC. The V gene is TRBV5-3, the J gene TRBJ2-7; 12 bases fit TRBD1. TRBV5-3 carries the ORF label, with uncertain function. This CDR3 comprises 17 residues. J gave up 3 bases and V 3 bases, and 10 bases lay outside the gene matches.

The chain carries TRBV7-8 and TRBJ2-3; TRBD2 matches at 12 bases. The CDR3 runs 16 residues. V shed 5 bases, J shed 2 bases, and the junction held 5 bases outside the gene matches. Per the germline V gene, CDR1 is SGHVS and CDR2 is FQNEAQ. As DNA, the CDR3 is TGTGCCAGCAGCGAGACTAGCGGGAGTGTCACAGATACGCAGTATTTT. Protein sequence: CASSETSGSVTDTQYF.